This T cell receptor beta chain was sequenced for a study of a mutant IDH1 vaccine in newly diagnosed glioma. Study summary: Males made up around 62% and females about 40% of treated patients, whose mean age was approximately 40 years. Points from the study as a whole: Among all patients, vaccine-induced immune responses occurred in around 95%.

The time point denotes: baseline, week 1 (first vaccination visit). Treatment meaning: pre-vaccination baseline after standard-of-care therapy. In every donor, the tumor was a new WHO grade 3 or 4 IDH1-mutant, ATRX-lost astrocytoma. As to this clone: The antigen remains undetermined.

Profiling relied on immunoSEQ multiplex PCR, and the TCRdb table lists in-frame clones only, not all of them. The data contain 85,000 to 100,000 clones, around four fifths of them singletons. CDR3 length: 15 residues. Germline V lookup: CDR1 LNHDA, CDR2 SQIVND (reference sequence). Trimming took 1 base from V and 7 from J, leaving 11 bases between them. The chain has TRBV19 and TRBJ1-6, with D uncertain. The source material was PBMCs, sampled from a glioma patient treated with radiotherapy, temozolomide or both. The TCR comes from a woman aged 45-59 years with glioma. The CDR3 protein is CASSIGRATNSPLHF. The CDR3 DNA sequence: TGTGCCAGTAGTATAGGACGGGCGACGAATTCACCCCTCCACTTT.